The clone carrying this T cell receptor beta chain was seen a few times. This sample includes further DNA sequences coding for the same CDR3. V gave up 4 bases and J gave up 0 bases, with 10 bases separating them. Germline V gene lookup returns CDR1 SGHAT and CDR2 FQNNGV. This CDR3 contains 15 residues. TCRdb's copy holds only in-frame clones and misses some; the assay was immunoSEQ multiplex PCR. The sample shows around 70,000 clones, around nine tenths of them seen only once. This entry belongs to a study of blood T cell repertoires in COVID-19. V gene TRBV11-2 combines with J gene TRBJ1-3; D remains ambiguous. This TCR was recovered from a man in his fifties or sixties with acute or convalescent COVID-19. Sequencing used peripheral blood. Here the CDR3 DNA reads TGTGCCAGCAGCTCATTCCGGAGCTCTGGAAACACCATATATTTT. Its translation is CASSSFRSSGNTIYF.